This T cell receptor beta chain was documented in a study of T cell changes during pregnancy in multiple sclerosis. The CDR3 length is 14 residues. CDR1 is MNHNS, CDR2 SASEGT, per germline. V was pared by 4 bases and J by 3 bases, with 4 bases of the junction left unmatched. TCRdb's copy holds only in-frame clones and misses some; the assay was immunoSEQ multiplex PCR. Among roughly 90,000 clones listed, roughly 90% were seen once. Sequenced here: peripheral blood, sampled in the first trimester of pregnancy. The TCR comes from a female donor in good health, enrolled as a control in a pregnancy study. The gene calls are TRBV6-1 and TRBJ1-2, with 8 positions matching TRBD1. The DNA of the CDR3 is TGTGCCAGCAGTGCCAGGGGGCGCGACTATGGCTACACCTTC. Its translation is CASSARGRDYGYTF.